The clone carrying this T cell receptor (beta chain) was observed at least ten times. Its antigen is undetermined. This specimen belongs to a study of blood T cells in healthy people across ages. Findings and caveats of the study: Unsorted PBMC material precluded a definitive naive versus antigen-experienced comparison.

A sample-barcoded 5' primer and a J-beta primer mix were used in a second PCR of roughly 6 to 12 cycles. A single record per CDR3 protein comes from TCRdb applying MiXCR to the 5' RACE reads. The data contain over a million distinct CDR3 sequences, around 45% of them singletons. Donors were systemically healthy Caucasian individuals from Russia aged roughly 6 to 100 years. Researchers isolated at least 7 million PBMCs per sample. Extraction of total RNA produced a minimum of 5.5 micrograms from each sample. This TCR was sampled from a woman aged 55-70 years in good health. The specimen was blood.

DNA of the CDR3: TGCAGCGTTGAAGGGACAGAGCCGTACGAGCAGTACTTC. This codes for CSVEGTEPYEQYF. The J gene is TRBJ2-7, the V gene TRBV29-1, with D maybe TRBD1 (6 bases). The V end lost 1 base, the J end lost 4 bases, and 11 bases lay between the germline ends. This CDR3 comprises 13 residues. The V gene's germline CDR1 is SQVTM and CDR2 ANQGSEA.